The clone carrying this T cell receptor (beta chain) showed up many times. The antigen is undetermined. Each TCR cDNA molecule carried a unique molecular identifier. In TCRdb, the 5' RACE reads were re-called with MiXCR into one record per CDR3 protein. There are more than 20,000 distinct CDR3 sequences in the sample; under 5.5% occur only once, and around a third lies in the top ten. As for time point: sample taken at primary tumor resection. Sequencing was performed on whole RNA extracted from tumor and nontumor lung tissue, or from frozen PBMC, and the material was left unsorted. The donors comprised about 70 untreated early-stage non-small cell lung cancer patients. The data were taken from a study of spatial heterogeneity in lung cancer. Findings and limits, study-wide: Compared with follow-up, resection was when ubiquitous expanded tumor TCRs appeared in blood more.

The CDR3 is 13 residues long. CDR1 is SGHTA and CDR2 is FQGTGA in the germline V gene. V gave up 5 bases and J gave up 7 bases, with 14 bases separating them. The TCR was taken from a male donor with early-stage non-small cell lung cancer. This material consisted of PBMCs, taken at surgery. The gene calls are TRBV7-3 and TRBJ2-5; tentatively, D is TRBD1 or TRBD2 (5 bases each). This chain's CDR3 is CASSMDIRGTQYF. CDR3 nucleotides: TGTGCCAGCAGCATGGACATTCGGGGGACCCAGTACTTC.